Included here is one TCR beta chain sequence, with context. Its antigen is not identified. Related graft donors supplied nonmyeloablative bone marrow transplants, and mixed chimerism was transient. This entry belongs to a study of Tregs in tolerant kidney transplant recipients. Study-level findings and limits: Activated donor B cell expansion appeared to reveal the most relevant donor-specific TCRbeta repertoire.

Trimming removed 1 base at V and 2 bases at J, with 9 bases between. Germline-derived CDR1 and CDR2 are SNHLY and FYNNEI. The CDR3 spans 15 residues. Clones were read by immunoSEQ multiplex PCR, and TCRdb kept only the in-frame ones, dropping some. The table includes 65,000 or so clones, around 87% detected once. The starting material was CD4+ T cells from blood (PBMCs), obtained 6 months after the transplant. This sequence joins TRBV2 and TRBJ1-5; maybe TRBD1 (6 bases). This TCR was sampled from a human patient who received a combined kidney and bone marrow transplant. Certain T cells may be donor cells from the graft. CDR3 DNA: TGTGCCAGCAGTGAAGATCGACAGGGCAATCAGCCCCAGCATTTT. This gives the protein CASSEDRQGNQPQHF.